Listed below are T cell receptor beta chains from one sample, sequenced in a study of response to subunit inactivated influenza vaccine. TCRdb reprocessed the RT-PCR reads with MiXCR, giving one entry per CDR3 protein. The sample has 650,000 to 800,000 distinct CDR3 sequences, approximately 17% seen once. Sequenced here: PBMCs from blood, sampled roughly 5 days after vaccination. These receptors originate from a man in his forties or fifties who received an inactivated influenza vaccine. The CDR3 runs from the conserved cysteine through the conserved F or W. The D gene is left open where the match is weak. Some rows mark clone size as missing; the rest say once, few, many or name a class of expanded clone.

J | size | D | V | DNA | CDR3
TRBJ1-1 | few | . | TRBV7-2 | TGTGCCAGCAGCCCACTGTTAAACACTGAAGCTTTCTTT | CASSPLLNTEAFF
TRBJ1-1 | many | TRBD1 | TRBV20-1 | TGCAGTGCTAGAGGGACAGGCCGATTTGGAGCTTTCTTT | CSARGTGRFGAFF
TRBJ1-5 | few | . | TRBV6-2/TRBV6-3 | TGTGCCAGCAACGTACCTAGTCAGGGTTTAAGGAATCAGCCCCAGCATTTT | CASNVPSQGLRNQPQHF
TRBJ2-1 | . | . | TRBV30 | TGTGCCTGGAGTGTCGCCAATGAGCAGTTCTTC | CAWSVANEQFF
TRBJ2-2 | few | TRBD2 | TRBV20-1 | TGCAGTGCTAGAGAGGGGGGGAGGGGCATCGGGGAGCTGTTTTTT | CSAREGGRGIGELFF
TRBJ2-5 | many | TRBD1 | TRBV12-3/TRBV12-4 | TGTGCCAGCAGTATCCGACAGGGTCACCAAGAGACCCAGTACTTC | CASSIRQGHQETQYF
TRBJ2-2 | . | . | TRBV4-3 | TGCGCCAGCAGCCAAGTCTGGGCAGGGCTGGGCACCGGGGAGCTGTTTTTT | CASSQVWAGLGTGELFF
TRBJ2-5 | few | . | TRBV27 | TGTGCCAGCAGTTCTTTGCGGGGGCAGGAGACCCAGTACTTC | CASSSLRGQETQYF
TRBJ2-7 | . | TRBD1 | TRBV6-5 | TGTGCCAGCAGTTCCACCCGGGACAGGGGGCTGGGTGAGCAGTACTTC | CASSSTRDRGLGEQYF
TRBJ1-4 | . | . | TRBV6-5 | TGTGCCAGCAGTTACGGTAGTCCCACCGAAAAACTGTTTTTT | CASSYGSPTEKLFF
TRBJ1-2 | . | . | TRBV5-4 | TGTGCCAGCACCATTACCGAGGCGGCCTATGGCTACACCTTC | CASTITEAAYGYTF
TRBJ1-1 | few | TRBD1 | TRBV6-6 | TGTGCCAGCGGACAGGGTGTCACTGAAGCTTTCTTT | CASGQGVTEAFF
TRBJ2-7 | many | TRBD1 | TRBV12-3/TRBV12-4 | TGTGCCAGCAGTTTTACAGGGGGCTACGAGCAGTACTTC | CASSFTGGYEQYF
TRBJ1-6 | . | . | TRBV7-9 | TGTGCCAGCACCAACACATGGCCCCTCCACTTT | CASTNTWPLHF